A single sample gave rise to the 10 T cell receptor beta chains below, sequenced in a study of control samples from healthy donors and cancer patients. This table comes from immunoSEQ multiplex PCR, and its TCRdb copy is limited to in-frame clones, with some not included. The table has 150,000 or so clones, 80% to 95% seen once. What was sequenced was blood. The receptor source for this set is a man aged 18-30 years in good health.

The V call is TRBV4-1, the J call TRBJ2-1; tentative D call: TRBD1 (6 bases). With 11 bases removed from V and 5 bases from J, the gap between germline ends came to 16 bases. The germline gives CDR1 MGHRA, CDR2 YSYEKL. CDR3 length: 13 amino acids. CDR3 coding DNA: TGCGCCTCGTGGGACACGTATCACAATGAGCAGTTCTTC. The encoded protein is CASWDTYHNEQFF.

Worth noting for this clone: Its ends do not fully match the called genes, so a read error is possible. The rearrangement links TRBV7-7 to TRBJ2-1; TRBD2 might be the D (6 bases). The length of the CDR3 is 15 residues. Looked up from germline, CDR1 is SSHAT and CDR2 is FNYEAQ (reference sequence). The DNA for the CDR3 is TGTGCTAGCAGCTTATCGGCGGGATCCAACAATGAGCAGTTCTTC. This translates into CASSLSAGSNNEQFF.

This chain uses TRBV30 with TRBJ1-1, with D uncertain. Trimming shortened V by 2 bases and J by 3 bases, and 10 bases separated the two germline ends. The germline gives CDR1 GTSNPN, CDR2 SVGIG (reference sequence). The CDR3 has 13 amino acids. This chain's CDR3 is CAWSRQVDTEAFF. CDR3 in DNA: TGTGCCTGGAGTCGTCAGGTGGACACTGAAGCTTTCTTT.

The gene calls are TRBV13 and TRBJ1-5; no reliable D call. This CDR3 is 13 amino acids long. CDR1 is PRHDT, CDR2 FYEKMQ, per germline (reference sequence). The V and J ends lost 5 bases and 1 base respectively, with 6 bases between them. The CDR3 DNA is TGTGCCAGCAGCCAAGGGAGCAATCAGCCCCAGCATTTT. The encoded protein is CASSQGSNQPQHF.

A word on this clone: Other DNA sequences in the same sample also yield this CDR3. V gene TRBV9 combines with J gene TRBJ2-1; D call uncertain. Looked up from germline, CDR1 is SGDLS and CDR2 is YYNGEE. V was clipped by 0 bases and J by 0 bases, with 7 bases between them. This CDR3 spans 15 amino acids. The CDR3 loop reads CASSVDPSSYNEQFF. The CDR3 nucleotides read TGTGCCAGCAGCGTAGATCCGAGCTCCTACAATGAGCAGTTCTTC.

This clone was seen a single time. The chain uses TRBV28 and TRBJ2-5, with TRBD1 identical over 9 bases. The CDR3 runs 15 residues. J was trimmed by 5 bases and V by 4 bases; bases with no gene match: 8. Germline V gene data show CDR1 as MDHEN and CDR2 as SYDVKM. The CDR3 here is CASSSRTGVWETQYF. CDR3 in DNA: TGTGCCAGCAGTTCCCGGACAGGGGTATGGGAGACCCAGTACTTC.

The V gene is TRBV15, the J gene TRBJ1-4; no clear D. There are 15 residues in the CDR3. CDR1 and CDR2 from the germline V gene are LNHNV and YYDKDF (reference sequence). Trimming removed 5 bases at V and 0 bases at J, with 10 bases between. CDR3: CATSPTPATNEKLFF. In nucleotides, the CDR3 is TGTGCCACCAGCCCTACACCTGCAACTAATGAAAAACTGTTTTTT.

This clone was counted once. The chain employs TRBV29-1 and TRBJ2-7; 7 bases align to TRBD1. The germline gives CDR1 SQVTM, CDR2 ANQGSEA. With 3 bases clipped from V and 5 bases from J, the junction kept 7 bases outside the gene matches. The CDR3 is made up of 13 amino acids. The CDR3 DNA reads as TGCAGCGTTGAGACCGACAGGGAAAACGAGCAGTACTTC. Translating it yields CSVETDRENEQYF.

This clone was picked up one time. The chain couples TRBV2 to TRBJ2-3, with D uncertain. The CDR3 is 14 amino acids. In germline, CDR1 is SNHLY, CDR2 FYNNEI. Trimming took off 10 bases at V and 0 bases at J, with 14 bases between the two ends. The CDR3 protein is CATSDPRSTDTQYF. The DNA of the CDR3 is TGTGCCACTTCCGACCCAAGAAGCACAGATACGCAGTATTTT.

V usage is TRBV6-5 and J usage is TRBJ1-4; 7 bases match TRBD1. J was trimmed by 8 bases and V by 0 bases; bases with no gene match: 0. The length of the CDR3 is 13 residues. Per the germline V gene, CDR1 is MNHEY and CDR2 is SVGAGI. DNA of the CDR3: TGTGCCAGCAGTTACTCGACAGGGGAAAAACTGTTTTTT. Translation: CASSYSTGEKLFF.